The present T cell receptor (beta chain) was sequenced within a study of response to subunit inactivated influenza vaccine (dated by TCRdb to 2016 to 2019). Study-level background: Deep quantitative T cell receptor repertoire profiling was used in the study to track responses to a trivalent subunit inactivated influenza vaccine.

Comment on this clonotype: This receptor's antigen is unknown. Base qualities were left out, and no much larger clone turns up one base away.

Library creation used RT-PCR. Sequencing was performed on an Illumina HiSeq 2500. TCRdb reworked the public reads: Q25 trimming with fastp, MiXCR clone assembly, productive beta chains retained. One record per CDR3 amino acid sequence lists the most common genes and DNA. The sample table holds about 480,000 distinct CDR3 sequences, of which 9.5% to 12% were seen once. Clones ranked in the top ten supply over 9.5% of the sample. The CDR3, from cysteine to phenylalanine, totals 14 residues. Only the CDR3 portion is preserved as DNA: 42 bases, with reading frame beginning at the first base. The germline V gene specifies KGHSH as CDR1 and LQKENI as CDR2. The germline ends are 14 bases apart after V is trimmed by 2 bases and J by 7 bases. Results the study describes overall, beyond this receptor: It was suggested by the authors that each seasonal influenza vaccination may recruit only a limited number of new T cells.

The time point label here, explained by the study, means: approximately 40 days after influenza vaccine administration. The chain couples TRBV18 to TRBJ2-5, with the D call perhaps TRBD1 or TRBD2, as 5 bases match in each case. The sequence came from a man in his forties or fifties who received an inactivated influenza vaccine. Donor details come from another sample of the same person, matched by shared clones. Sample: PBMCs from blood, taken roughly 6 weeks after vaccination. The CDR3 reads CASSPGGPQVTQYF. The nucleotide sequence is TGTGCCAGCTCACCAGGGGGACCCCAGGTGACCCAGTACTTC. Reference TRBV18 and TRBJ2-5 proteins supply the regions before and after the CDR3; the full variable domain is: NAGVMQNPRHLVRRRGQEARLRCSPMKGHSHVYWYRQLPEEGLKFMVYLQKENIIDESGMPKERFSAEFPKEGPSILRIQQVVRGDSAAYFCASSPGGPQVTQYFGPGTRLLVL.